Given below is one T cell receptor beta chain in context. No antigen is known for it. Base qualities are not recorded, but no much larger clone differs from it by a single base. This record comes from a study of chemoradiotherapy in HPV16-positive cancers (dated by TCRdb to 2021 to 2024). With regard to the full study: Candidate HPV-specific T-cell clones and common TCR motifs were defined through functional T-cell assays on cells from a couple of HPV16-positive patients. TCR repertoires from around 80 patients with HPV-related cancers were then used to track the candidate HPV-specific TCRs and motifs. The study asked whether T-cell immunity against the HPV oncoproteins E6 and E7 changes during chemoradiotherapy and whether it affects survival.

Repertoires were sampled repeatedly over the course of chemoradiotherapy, so clonal expansion could be followed in the tumor microenvironment. Counted from cysteine to phenylalanine, this CDR3 has 13 amino acids. CDR3 DNA only is kept here, 39 bases in frame from base 1. V and J are truncated by 3 bases and 2 bases respectively, leaving an intervening sequence of 6 bases. In the germline V gene, CDR1 corresponds to SGDLS and CDR2 to YYNGEE. General findings and caveats noted by the study authors: Among HPV16-positive patients, expansion of HPV-responsive T cells during chemoradiotherapy was associated with better recurrence-free survival. Expansion of candidate HPV-specific clones and E7-related TCR motifs was observed in the tumor microenvironment during treatment, whereas no such expansion was observed for non-HPV-specific T cells. The functional definition of HPV-specific T cells came from only a couple of HPV16-positive patients, and the survival association was reported for HPV16-positive patients.

Library prep was done by the immunoSEQ multiplex PCR assay. As stored in TCRdb, this immuneACCESS dataset retains in-frame rearrangements with V and J assigned. A fraction of the clones does not appear; measured against another copy, unresolved V genes explain less than half of the discrepancy, and the remainder lacks a known reason. For this sample there are around 4,000 clones; approximately 77% appear just once. About a tenth of the sample rests with the top ten. The source material was tumor tissue, sampled from a patient who underwent chemoradiotherapy. The sequence came from a human donor with HPV-associated anogenital cancer. The V and J segments used are TRBV9 and TRBJ1-3; a confident D gene designation cannot be given. The nucleotides are TGTGCCAGCAGCGAAGTTGCTGGAAACACCATATATTTT. This is translated as CASSEVAGNTIYF.